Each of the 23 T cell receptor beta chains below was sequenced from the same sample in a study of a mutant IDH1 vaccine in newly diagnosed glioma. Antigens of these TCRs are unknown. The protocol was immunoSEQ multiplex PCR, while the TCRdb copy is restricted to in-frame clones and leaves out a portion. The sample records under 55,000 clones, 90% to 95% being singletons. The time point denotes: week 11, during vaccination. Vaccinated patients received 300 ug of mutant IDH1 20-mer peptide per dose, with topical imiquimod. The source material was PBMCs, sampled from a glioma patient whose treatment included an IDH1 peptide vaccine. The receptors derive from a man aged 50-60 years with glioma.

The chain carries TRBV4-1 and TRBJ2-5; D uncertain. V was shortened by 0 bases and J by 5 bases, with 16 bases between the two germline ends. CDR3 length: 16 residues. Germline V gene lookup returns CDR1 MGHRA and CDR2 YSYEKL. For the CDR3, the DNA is TGCGCCAGCAGCCAAGAGTTATCATCGATTGAGGAGACCCAGTACTTC. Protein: CASSQELSSIEETQYF.

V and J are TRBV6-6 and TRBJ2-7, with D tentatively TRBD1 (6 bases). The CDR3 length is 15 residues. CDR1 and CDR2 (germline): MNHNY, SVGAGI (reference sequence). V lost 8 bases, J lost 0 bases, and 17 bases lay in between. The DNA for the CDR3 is TGTGCCAGCCCCTCGAGGCAGGGGTGCTCCTACGAGCAGTACTTC. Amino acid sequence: CASPSRQGCSYEQYF.

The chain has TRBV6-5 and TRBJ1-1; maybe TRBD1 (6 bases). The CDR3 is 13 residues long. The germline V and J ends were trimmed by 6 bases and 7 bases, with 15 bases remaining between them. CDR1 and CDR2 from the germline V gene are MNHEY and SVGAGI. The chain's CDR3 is CASRLQGEGEAFF. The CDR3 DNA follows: TGTGCCAGCAGATTACAGGGTGAGGGTGAAGCTTTCTTT.

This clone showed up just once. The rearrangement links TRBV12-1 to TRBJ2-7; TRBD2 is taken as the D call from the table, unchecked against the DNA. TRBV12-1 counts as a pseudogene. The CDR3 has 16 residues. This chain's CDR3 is CASSPRGTSGRSEQYF. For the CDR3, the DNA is TGTGCCAGCAGCCCCCGAGGGACTAGCGGGAGAAGCGAGCAGTACTTC.

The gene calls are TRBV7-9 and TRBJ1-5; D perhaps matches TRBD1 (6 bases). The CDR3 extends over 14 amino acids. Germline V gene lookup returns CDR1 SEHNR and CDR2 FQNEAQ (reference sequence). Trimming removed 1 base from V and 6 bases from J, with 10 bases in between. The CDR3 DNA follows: TGTGCCAGCAGCTTAGAAGGGGGGAGTCAGCCCCAGCATTTT. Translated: CASSLEGGSQPQHF.

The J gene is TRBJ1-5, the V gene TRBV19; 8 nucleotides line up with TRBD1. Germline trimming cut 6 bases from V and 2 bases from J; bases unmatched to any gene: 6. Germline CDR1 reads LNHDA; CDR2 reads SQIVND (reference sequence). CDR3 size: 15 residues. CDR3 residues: CASSLGTGGNQPQHF. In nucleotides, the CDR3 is TGTGCCAGTAGCCTCGGGACAGGCGGCAATCAGCCCCAGCATTTT.

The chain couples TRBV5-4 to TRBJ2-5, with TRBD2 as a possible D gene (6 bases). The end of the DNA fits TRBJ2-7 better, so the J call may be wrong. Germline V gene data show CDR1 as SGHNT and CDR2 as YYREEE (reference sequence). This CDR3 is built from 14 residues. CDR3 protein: CASSLERGKYEQYF. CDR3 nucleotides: TGTGCCAGCAGCCTAGAACGGGGGAAGTACGAGCAGTACTTC.

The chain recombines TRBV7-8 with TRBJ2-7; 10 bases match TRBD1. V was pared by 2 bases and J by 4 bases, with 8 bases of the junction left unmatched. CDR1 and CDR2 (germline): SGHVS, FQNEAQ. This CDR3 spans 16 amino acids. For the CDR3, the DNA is TGTGCCAGCAGCTTACCGACCGGGACAGGGGAATACGAGCAGTACTTC. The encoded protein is CASSLPTGTGEYEQYF. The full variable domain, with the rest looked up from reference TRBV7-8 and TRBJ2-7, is GAGVSQSPRYKVAKRGQDVALRCDPISGHVSLFWYQQALGQGPEFLTYFQNEAQLDKSGLPSDRFFAERPEGSVSTLKIQRTQQEDSAVYLCASSLPTGTGEYEQYFGPGTRLTVT.

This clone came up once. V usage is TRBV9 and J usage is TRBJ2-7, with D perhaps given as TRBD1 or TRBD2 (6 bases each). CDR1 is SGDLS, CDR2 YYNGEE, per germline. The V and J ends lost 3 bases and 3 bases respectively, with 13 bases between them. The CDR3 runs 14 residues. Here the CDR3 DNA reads TGTGCCAGCAGCGAGGGGGGCCCCCTCTACGAGCAGTACTTC. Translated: CASSEGGPLYEQYF.

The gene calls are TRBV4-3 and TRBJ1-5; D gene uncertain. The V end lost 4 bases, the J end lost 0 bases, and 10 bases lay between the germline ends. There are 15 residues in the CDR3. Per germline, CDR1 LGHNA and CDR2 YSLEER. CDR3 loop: CASSPHPSSNQPQHF. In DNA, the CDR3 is TGCGCCAGCAGCCCCCATCCTAGTAGCAATCAGCCCCAGCATTTT.

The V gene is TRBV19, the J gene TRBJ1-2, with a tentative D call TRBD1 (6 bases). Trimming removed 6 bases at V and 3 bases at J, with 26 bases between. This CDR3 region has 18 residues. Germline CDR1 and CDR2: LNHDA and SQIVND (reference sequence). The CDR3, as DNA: TGTGCCAGTAGAACGGGAAGGGACAATCCCCAGGGATACTATGGCTACACCTTC. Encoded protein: CASRTGRDNPQGYYGYTF.

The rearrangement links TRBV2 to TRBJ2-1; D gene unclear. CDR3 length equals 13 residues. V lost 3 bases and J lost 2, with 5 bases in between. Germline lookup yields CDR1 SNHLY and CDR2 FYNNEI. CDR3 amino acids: CASSEATYNEQFF. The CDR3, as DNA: TGTGCCAGCAGTGAGGCTACCTACAATGAGCAGTTCTTC.

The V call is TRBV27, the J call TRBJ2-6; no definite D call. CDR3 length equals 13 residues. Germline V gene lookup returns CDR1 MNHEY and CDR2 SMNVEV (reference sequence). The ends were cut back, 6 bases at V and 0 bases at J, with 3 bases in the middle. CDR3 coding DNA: TGTGCCAGCAGCATCTCTGGGGCCAACGTCCTGACTTTC. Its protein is CASSISGANVLTF.

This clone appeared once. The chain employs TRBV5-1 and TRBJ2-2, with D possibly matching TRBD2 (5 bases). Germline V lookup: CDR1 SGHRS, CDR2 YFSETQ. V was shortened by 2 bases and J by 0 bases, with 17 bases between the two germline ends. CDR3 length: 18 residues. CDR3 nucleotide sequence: TGCGCCAGCAGCTTTTTCCAGACCGGACTCTCGAACACCGGGGAGCTGTTTTTT. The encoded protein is CASSFFQTGLSNTGELFF.

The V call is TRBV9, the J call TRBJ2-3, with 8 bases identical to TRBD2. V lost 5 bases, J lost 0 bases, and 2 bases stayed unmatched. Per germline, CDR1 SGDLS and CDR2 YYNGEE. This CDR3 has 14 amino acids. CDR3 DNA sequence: TGTGCCAGCAGTGCTAGCGGGAGCACAGATACGCAGTATTTT. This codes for CASSASGSTDTQYF.

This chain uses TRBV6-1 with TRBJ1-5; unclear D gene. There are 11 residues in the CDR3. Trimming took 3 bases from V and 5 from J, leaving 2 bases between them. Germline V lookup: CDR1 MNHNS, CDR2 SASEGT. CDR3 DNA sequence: TGTGCCAGCAGTGATCATCAGCCCCAGCATTTT. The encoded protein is CASSDHQPQHF.

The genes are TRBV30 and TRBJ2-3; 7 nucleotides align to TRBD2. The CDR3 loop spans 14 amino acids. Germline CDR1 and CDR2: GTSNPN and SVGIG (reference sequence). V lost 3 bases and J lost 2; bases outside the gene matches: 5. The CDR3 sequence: CAWRRAGTTDTQYF. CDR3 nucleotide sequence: TGTGCCTGGAGGCGAGCGGGGACCACAGATACGCAGTATTTT.

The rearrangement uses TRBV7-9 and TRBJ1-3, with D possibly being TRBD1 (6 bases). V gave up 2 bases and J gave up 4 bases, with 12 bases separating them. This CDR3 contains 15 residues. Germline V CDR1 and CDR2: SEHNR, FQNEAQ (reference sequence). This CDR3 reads CASSLLTGVGNTIYF. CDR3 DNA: TGTGCCAGCAGCTTACTGACAGGCGTAGGAAACACCATATATTTT. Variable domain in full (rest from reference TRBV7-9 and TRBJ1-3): DTGVSQNPRHKITKRGQNVTFRCDPISEHNRLYWYRQTLGQGPEFLTYFQNEAQLEKSRLLSDRFSAERPKGSFSTLEIQRTEQGDSAMYLCASSLLTGVGNTIYFGEGSWLTVV.

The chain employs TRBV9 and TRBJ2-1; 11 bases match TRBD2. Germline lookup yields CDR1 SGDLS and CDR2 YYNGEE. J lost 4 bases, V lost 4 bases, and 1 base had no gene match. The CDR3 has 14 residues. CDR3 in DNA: TGTGCCAGCAGCCGGACTAGCGGGTACAATGAGCAGTTCTTC. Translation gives CASSRTSGYNEQFF.

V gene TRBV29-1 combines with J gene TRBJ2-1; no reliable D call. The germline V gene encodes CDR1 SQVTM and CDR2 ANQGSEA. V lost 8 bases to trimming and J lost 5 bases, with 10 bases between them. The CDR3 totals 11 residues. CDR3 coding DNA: TGCAGCCCGAGCGAGAACAATGAGCAGTTCTTC. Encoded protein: CSPSENNEQFF.

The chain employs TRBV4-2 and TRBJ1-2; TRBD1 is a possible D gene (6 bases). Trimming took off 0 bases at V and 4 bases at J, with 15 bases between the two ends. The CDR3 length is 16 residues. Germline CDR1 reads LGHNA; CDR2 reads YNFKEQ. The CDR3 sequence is CASSQDPLKGVYGYTF. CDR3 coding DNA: TGTGCCAGCAGCCAAGATCCGTTGAAGGGGGTCTATGGCTACACCTTC.

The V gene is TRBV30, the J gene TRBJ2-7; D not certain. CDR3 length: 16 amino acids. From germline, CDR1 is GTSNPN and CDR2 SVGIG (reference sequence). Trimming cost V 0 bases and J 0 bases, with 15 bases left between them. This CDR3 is CAWSVLSLTHSYEQYF. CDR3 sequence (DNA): TGTGCCTGGAGTGTACTATCGCTGACTCACTCCTACGAGCAGTACTTC. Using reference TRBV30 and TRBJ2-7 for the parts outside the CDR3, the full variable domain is SQTIHQWPATLVQPVGSPLSLECTVEGTSNPNLYWYRQAAGRGLQLLFYSVGIGQISSEVPQNLSASRPQDRQFILSSKKLLLSDSGFYLCAWSVLSLTHSYEQYFGPGTRLTVT.

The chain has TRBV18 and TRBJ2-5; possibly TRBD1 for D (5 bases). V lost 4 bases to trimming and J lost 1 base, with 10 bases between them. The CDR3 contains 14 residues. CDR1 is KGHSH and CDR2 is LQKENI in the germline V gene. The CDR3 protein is CASSLRQTQETQYF. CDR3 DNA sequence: TGTGCCAGCTCACTGCGACAGACCCAAGAGACCCAGTACTTC.